Listed here is a single T cell receptor beta chain. The antigen it recognizes is unknown. Per-nucleotide qualities are absent, and no much larger clonotype sits a single base away. TCRbeta CDR3 regions were amplified from genomic DNA by means of the immunoSEQ Assay, a bias-controlled multiplex PCR. From the authors' description of their analysis: Within the assay, amplification of reference gene primers was used to estimate how many nucleated cells each sample contained. To quantify the absolute abundance of each unique TCRbeta CDR3 rearrangement, sequence reads were collapsed and filtered. For each sample, productive Simpson clonality was calculated as the square root of Simpson's diversity index across productive rearrangements. TCRdb obtained this table from immuneACCESS and retained in-frame rearrangements with V and J assigned. These tables miss some clones; where compared with another copy, unresolved V genes account for less than half of the shortfall, and the remainder is unexplained. D and trimming come from the DNA, and the V and J calls and clone size come from that table. This sample comprises 150,000 to 200,000 clones, 87% of them detected only once. The ten largest clones capture roughly 1.4% of the sample.

This sample is drawn from a study of blood T cell repertoires in COVID-19 (TCRdb year 2020). Study-wide context: The collaborator samples originated in the United States, Italy and Spain and spanned the acute and convalescent phases of COVID-19. The material from the prospective study consisted of cDNA or gDNA derived from T cells, B-cell-depleted T cells, or PBMCs. Deeply sampled blood TCRbeta repertoires from subjects exposed to, actively infected with, or recovered from COVID-19 were included in the dataset. The repertoires were made available in a free public database intended to serve as a resource for research on the immune response to SARS-CoV-2. The samples were drawn from two sources: the first 160 participants of the ongoing ImmuneRACE study, and approximately 1,300 subjects contributed by 6 global collaborators. A de-identified subject ID, COVID-19 status, age in years and sex were almost always included in the sample metadata. Where HLA class I and class II types were available, the types were taken from metadata supplied by the sample provider, not from assay-based typing.

Collaborating institutions collected whole blood in K2EDTA tubes following their own protocols. For TCRbeta analysis, collaborator samples were shipped as frozen whole blood, as isolated PBMCs, or as DNA extracted from either sample type. V loses 6 bases at its end and J loses 8 bases; junction bases beyond the gene matches: 6. The CDR3 holds 14 amino acids from the cysteine to the phenylalanine. The retained sequence is limited to the CDR3, 42 bases, with the frame set at the first base. From a lookup of the germline V gene, CDR1 and CDR2 are SNHLY and FYNNEI. General findings and caveats noted by the study authors: How much clinical and demographic metadata was included differed by source and by participant, and the metadata was provided uncurated.

This sequence originates from a woman between 45 and 65 years old with acute or convalescent COVID-19. The chain is encoded by TRBV2 joined to TRBJ1-6, with 8 bases aligning to TRBD1. The specimen sequenced was peripheral blood. The DNA sequence is TGTGCCAGCAGCCCGGACAGGGACCATTCACCCCTCCACTTT. It translates as CASSPDRDHSPLHF.